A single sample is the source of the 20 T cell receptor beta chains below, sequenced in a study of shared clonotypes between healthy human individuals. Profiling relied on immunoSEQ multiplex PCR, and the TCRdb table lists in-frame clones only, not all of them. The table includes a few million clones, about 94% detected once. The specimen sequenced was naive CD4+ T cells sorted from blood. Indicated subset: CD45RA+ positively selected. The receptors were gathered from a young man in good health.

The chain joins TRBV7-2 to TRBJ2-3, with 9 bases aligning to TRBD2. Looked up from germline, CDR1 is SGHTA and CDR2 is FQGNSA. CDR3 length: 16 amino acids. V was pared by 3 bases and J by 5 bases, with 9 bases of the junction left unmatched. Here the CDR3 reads CASSFGPPAGGDTQYF. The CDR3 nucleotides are TGTGCCAGCAGCTTTGGCCCTCCAGCGGGAGGAGATACGCAGTATTTT.

CDR3 bases: TGTGCCAGCAGCCTTAGCGGGGTTACAGATACGCAGTATTTT. It codes for CASSLSGVTDTQYF. The chain links TRBV9 to TRBJ2-3; 8 bases fit TRBD2. Per germline, CDR1 SGDLS and CDR2 YYNGEE. Germline trimming cut 4 bases from V and 3 bases from J; bases unmatched to any gene: 4. CDR3 length equals 14 residues. Combining the CDR3 with reference TRBV9 and TRBJ2-3 gives the whole variable domain DSGVTQTPKHLITATGQRVTLRCSPRSGDLSVYWYQQSLDQGLQFLIQYYNGEERAKGNILERFSAQQFPDLHSELNLSSLELGDSALYFCASSLSGVTDTQYFGPGTRLTVL.

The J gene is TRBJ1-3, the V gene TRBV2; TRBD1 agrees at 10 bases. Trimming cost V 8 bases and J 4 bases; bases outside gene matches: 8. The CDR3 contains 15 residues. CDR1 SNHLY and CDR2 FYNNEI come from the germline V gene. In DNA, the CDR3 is TGTGCCAGCGGTCCGGGACAGGGGTACGGAAACACCATATATTTT. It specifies CASGPGQGYGNTIYF. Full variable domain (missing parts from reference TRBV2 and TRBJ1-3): EPEVTQTPSHQVTQMGQEVILRCVPISNHLYFYWYRQILGQKVEFLVSFYNNEISEKSEIFDDQFSVERPDGSNFTLKIRSTKLEDSAMYFCASGPGQGYGNTIYFGEGSWLTVV.

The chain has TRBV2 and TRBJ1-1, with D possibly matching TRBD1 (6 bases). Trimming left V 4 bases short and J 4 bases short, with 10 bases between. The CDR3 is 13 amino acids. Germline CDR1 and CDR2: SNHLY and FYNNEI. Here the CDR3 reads CASSGQEGTEAFF. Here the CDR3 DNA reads TGTGCCAGCAGTGGACAGGAAGGCACTGAAGCTTTCTTT.

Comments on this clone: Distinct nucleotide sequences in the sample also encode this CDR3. The CDR3 reads CASSAGLYNSPLHF. The CDR3 DNA sequence: TGTGCCAGCAGCGCCGGGCTCTATAATTCACCCCTCCACTTT. The rearrangement uses TRBV6-1 and TRBJ1-6; D remains unclear. Looked up from germline, CDR1 is MNHNS and CDR2 is SASEGT. Trimming shortened V by 6 bases and J by 3 bases, and 9 bases separated the two germline ends. The CDR3 loop spans 14 amino acids.

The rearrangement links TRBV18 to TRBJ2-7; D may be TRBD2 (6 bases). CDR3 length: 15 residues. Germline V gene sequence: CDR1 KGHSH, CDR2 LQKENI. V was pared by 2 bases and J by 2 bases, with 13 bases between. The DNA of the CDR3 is TGTGCCAGCTCACCATCTCTAGCGCCCGCCTACGAGCAGTACTTC. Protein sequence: CASSPSLAPAYEQYF.

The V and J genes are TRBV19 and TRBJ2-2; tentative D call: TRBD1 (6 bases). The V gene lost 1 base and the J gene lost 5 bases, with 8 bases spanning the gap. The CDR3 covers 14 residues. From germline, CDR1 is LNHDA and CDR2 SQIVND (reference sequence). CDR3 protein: CASSIAGATGELFF. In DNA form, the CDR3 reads TGTGCCAGTAGTATAGCAGGGGCAACCGGGGAGCTGTTTTTT.

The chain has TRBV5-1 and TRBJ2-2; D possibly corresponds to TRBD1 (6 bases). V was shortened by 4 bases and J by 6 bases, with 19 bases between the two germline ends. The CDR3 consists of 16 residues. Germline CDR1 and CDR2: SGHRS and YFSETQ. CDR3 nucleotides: TGCGCCAGCAGCGAGTACAGGGCCGCCTTGTCCGGGGAGCTGTTTTTT. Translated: CASSEYRAALSGELFF.

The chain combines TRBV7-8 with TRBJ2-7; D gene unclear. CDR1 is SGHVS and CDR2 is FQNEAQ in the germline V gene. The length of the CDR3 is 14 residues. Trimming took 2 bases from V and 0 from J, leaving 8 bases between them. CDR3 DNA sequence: TGTGCCAGCAGCTTAAGCGAGAGCTCCTACGAGCAGTACTTC. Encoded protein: CASSLSESSYEQYF. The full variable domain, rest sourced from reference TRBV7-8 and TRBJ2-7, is GAGVSQSPRYKVAKRGQDVALRCDPISGHVSLFWYQQALGQGPEFLTYFQNEAQLDKSGLPSDRFFAERPEGSVSTLKIQRTQQEDSAVYLCASSLSESSYEQYFGPGTRLTVT.

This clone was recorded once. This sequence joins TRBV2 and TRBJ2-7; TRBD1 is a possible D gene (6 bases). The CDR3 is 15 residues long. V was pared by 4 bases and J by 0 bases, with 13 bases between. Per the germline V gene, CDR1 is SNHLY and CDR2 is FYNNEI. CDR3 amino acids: CASSAGQLNSYEQYF. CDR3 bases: TGTGCCAGCAGTGCTGGACAGTTGAACTCCTACGAGCAGTACTTC.

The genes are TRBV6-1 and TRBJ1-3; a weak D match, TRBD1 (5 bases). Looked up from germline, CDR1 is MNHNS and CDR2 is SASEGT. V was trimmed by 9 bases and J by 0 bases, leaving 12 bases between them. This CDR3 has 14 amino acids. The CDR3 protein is CASLQGASGNTIYF. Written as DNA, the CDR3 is TGTGCCAGTCTTCAGGGCGCCTCTGGAAACACCATATATTTT.

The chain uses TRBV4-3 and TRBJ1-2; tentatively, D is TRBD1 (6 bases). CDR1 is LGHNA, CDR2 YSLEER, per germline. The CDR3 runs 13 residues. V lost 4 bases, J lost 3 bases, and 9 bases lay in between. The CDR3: CASSRGHDYGYTF. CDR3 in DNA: TGCGCCAGCAGCCGGGGGCACGACTATGGCTACACCTTC.

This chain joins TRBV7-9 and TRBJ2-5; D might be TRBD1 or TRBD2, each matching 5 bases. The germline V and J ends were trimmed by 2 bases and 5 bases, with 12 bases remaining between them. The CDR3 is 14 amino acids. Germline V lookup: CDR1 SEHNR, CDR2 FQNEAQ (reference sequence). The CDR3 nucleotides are TGTGCCAGCAGCTTACTGGGCCGGGGCGAGACCCAGTACTTC. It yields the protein CASSLLGRGETQYF. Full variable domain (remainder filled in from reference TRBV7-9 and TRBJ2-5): DTGVSQNPRHKITKRGQNVTFRCDPISEHNRLYWYRQTLGQGPEFLTYFQNEAQLEKSRLLSDRFSAERPKGSFSTLEIQRTEQGDSAMYLCASSLLGRGETQYFGPGTRLLVL.

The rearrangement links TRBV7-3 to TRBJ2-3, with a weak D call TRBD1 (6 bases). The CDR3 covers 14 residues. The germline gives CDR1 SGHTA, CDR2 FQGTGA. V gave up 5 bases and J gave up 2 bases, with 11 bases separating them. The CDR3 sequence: CASSQGQLTDTQYF. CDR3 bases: TGTGCCAGCAGCCAAGGACAGCTCACAGATACGCAGTATTTT.

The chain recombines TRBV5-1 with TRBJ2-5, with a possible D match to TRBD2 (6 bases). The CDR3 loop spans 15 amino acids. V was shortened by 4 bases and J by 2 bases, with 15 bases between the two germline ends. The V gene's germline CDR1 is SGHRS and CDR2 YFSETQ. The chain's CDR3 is CASSLGRAGQETQYF. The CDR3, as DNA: TGCGCCAGCAGCCTCGGCCGGGCGGGACAAGAGACCCAGTACTTC. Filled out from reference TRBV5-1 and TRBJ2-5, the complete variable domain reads KAGVTQTPRYLIKTRGQQVTLSCSPISGHRSVSWYQQTPGQGLQFLFEYFSETQRNKGNFPGRFSGRQFSNSRSEMNVSTLELGDSALYLCASSLGRAGQETQYFGPGTRLLVL.

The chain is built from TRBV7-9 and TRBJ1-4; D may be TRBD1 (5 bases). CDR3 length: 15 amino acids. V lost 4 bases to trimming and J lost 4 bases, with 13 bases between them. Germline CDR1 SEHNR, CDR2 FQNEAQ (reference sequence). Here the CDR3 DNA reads TGTGCCAGCAGCTCGACGGGACGGAGTAATGAAAAACTGTTTTTT. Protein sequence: CASSSTGRSNEKLFF.

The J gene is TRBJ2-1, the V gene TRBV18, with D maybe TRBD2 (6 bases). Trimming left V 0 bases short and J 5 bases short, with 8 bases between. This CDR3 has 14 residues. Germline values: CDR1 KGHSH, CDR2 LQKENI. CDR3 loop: CASSPPDYDNEQFF. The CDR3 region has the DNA TGTGCCAGCTCACCACCGGACTACGACAATGAGCAGTTCTTC.

The CDR3 nucleotides read TGCGCCAGCAGCTCCGGGACAGCATACTACGAGCAGTACTTC. This encodes CASSSGTAYYEQYF. The rearrangement links TRBV5-1 to TRBJ2-7; 7 positions match TRBD1. The ends lost 3 bases at V and 3 bases at J; junction bases unmatched: 6. There are 14 residues in the CDR3. Germline CDR1 and CDR2: SGHRS and YFSETQ.

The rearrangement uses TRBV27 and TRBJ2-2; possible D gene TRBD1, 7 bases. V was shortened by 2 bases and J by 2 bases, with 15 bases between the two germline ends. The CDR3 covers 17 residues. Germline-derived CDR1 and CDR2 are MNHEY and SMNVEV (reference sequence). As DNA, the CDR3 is TGTGCCAGCAGTTTACGGCGGGACAGACCAAACACCGGGGAGCTGTTTTTT. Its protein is CASSLRRDRPNTGELFF.

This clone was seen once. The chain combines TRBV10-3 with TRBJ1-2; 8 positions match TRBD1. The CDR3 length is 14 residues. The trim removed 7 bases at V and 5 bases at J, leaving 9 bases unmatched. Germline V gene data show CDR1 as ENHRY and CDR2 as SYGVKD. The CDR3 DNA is TGTGCCATCAACCCAGGACAGGGCCTGTATGGCTACACCTTC. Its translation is CAINPGQGLYGYTF.